This is a list of T cell receptor beta chains from one sample in a study of CD8 T cells in Susac syndrome. One entry per CDR3 protein, called by TCRdb with MiXCR from the immunoSEQ multiplex PCR reads. The sample carries around 200,000 distinct CDR3 sequences, around 94% recorded once. Sequencing was carried out using CD4+ T cells from PBMCs. All receptors come from a human donor with Susac syndrome. Each CDR3 is given with its conserved first and last residue. The D gene is left open where the match is weak. The size field is filled for only some rows; it gives once, few, many or a size class.

D: TRBD1
V: TRBV3-1
size: once
J: TRBJ2-5
CDR3: CASSQEGQGWAGQYF
DNA: TGTGCCAGCAGCCAAGAGGGACAGGGGTGGGCGGGCCAGTACTTC

D: TRBD1
V: TRBV20-1
size: once
J: TRBJ1-1
CDR3: CSARAPTGGKAFF
DNA: TGCAGTGCTCGGGCGCCTACAGGGGGCAAGGCTTTCTTT

D: -
V: TRBV20-1
size: once
J: TRBJ2-3
CDR3: CSASRKTAFSTDTQYF
DNA: TGCAGTGCTAGTAGGAAGACAGCTTTCTCCACAGATACGCAGTATTTT

D: TRBD1
V: TRBV12-3/TRBV12-4
size: -
J: TRBJ1-2
CDR3: CASSWDSVNYGYTF
DNA: TGTGCCAGCAGTTGGGACAGCGTTAACTATGGCTACACCTTC

D: -
V: TRBV6-2/TRBV6-3
size: -
J: TRBJ2-7
CDR3: CASSPDRTDEQYF
DNA: TGTGCCAGCAGTCCAGATAGGACCGACGAGCAGTACTTC

D: TRBD1
V: TRBV29-1
size: -
J: TRBJ2-1
CDR3: CSVGDRGRGVNEQFF
DNA: TGCAGCGTTGGGGACAGAGGGCGAGGGGTCAATGAGCAGTTCTTC

D: -
V: TRBV7-8
size: -
J: TRBJ1-5
CDR3: CASSLGRRQGQPQHF
DNA: TGTGCCAGCAGCTTAGGGAGGAGGCAAGGGCAGCCCCAGCATTTT

D: -
V: TRBV28
size: -
J: TRBJ2-5
CDR3: CASRGISGLETQYF
DNA: TGTGCCAGCAGGGGGATAAGCGGGCTAGAGACCCAGTACTTC

D: -
V: TRBV28
size: few
J: TRBJ1-2
CDR3: CASSLSGIYGYTF
DNA: TGTGCCAGCAGTTTATCGGGAATTTATGGCTACACCTTC

D: TRBD2
V: TRBV4-1
size: -
J: TRBJ2-3
CDR3: CASSHSSSGSLDTQYF
DNA: TGCGCCAGCAGCCATTCATCTAGCGGGAGTTTGGATACGCAGTATTTT

D: TRBD1
V: TRBV13
size: -
J: TRBJ1-6
CDR3: CASSRDRDRNSPLHF
DNA: TGTGCCAGCAGCCGCGACCGGGACAGGAATTCACCCCTCCACTTT

D: -
V: TRBV3-1
size: -
J: TRBJ1-4
CDR3: CASSQVPGGTNEKLFF
DNA: TGTGCCAGCAGCCAAGTTCCCGGAGGCACTAATGAAAAACTGTTTTTT

D: -
V: TRBV6-6
size: -
J: TRBJ1-2
CDR3: CASSYYPPDYGYTF
DNA: TGTGCCAGCAGTTACTATCCCCCCGACTATGGCTACACCTTC

D: -
V: TRBV7-3
size: once
J: TRBJ1-5
CDR3: CASSLMGGNQPQHF
DNA: TGTGCCAGCAGCTTAATGGGGGGAAACCAGCCCCAGCATTTT

D: TRBD1
V: TRBV7-2
size: -
J: TRBJ1-5
CDR3: CASSQGGDMYQPQHF
DNA: TGTGCCAGCAGCCAGGGGGGGGACATGTATCAGCCCCAGCATTTT

D: TRBD1
V: TRBV5-4
size: -
J: TRBJ1-2
CDR3: CASRKTGTGYGYTF
DNA: TGTGCCAGCAGGAAGACAGGGACGGGCTATGGCTACACCTTC

D: -
V: TRBV3-1
size: -
J: TRBJ2-2
CDR3: CASSQGAGRTNTGELFF
DNA: TGTGCCAGCAGCCAAGGCGCAGGCCGAACGAACACCGGGGAGCTGTTTTTT

D: -
V: TRBV28
size: -
J: TRBJ1-5
CDR3: CASSFFVGMGNQPQHF
DNA: TGTGCCAGCAGTTTTTTTGTGGGTATGGGCAATCAGCCCCAGCATTTT

D: -
V: TRBV30
size: -
J: TRBJ2-2
CDR3: CAWGLWGELFF
DNA: TGTGCCTGGGGCCTGTGGGGGGAGCTGTTTTTT

D: TRBD2
V: TRBV4-3
size: -
J: TRBJ2-7
CDR3: CASSQDLAAATYEQYF
DNA: TGCGCCAGCAGCCAAGACCTAGCGGCCGCAACCTACGAGCAGTACTTC

D: -
V: TRBV24-1
size: -
J: TRBJ2-1
CDR3: CATSGAAYNEQFF
DNA: TGTGCCACCAGTGGGGCAGCATACAATGAGCAGTTCTTC

D: -
V: TRBV27
size: -
J: TRBJ1-1
CDR3: CASSLRGTGDTEAFF
DNA: TGTGCCAGCAGTTTGAGGGGTACGGGGGACACTGAAGCTTTCTTT

D: -
V: TRBV14
size: -
J: TRBJ1-2
CDR3: CASSPGPHYGYTF
DNA: TGTGCCAGCAGCCCGGGTCCTCACTATGGCTACACCTTC

D: -
V: TRBV29-1
size: few
J: TRBJ1-3
CDR3: CSVVTGNTIYF
DNA: TGCAGCGTTGTGACAGGAAACACCATATATTTT

D: -
V: TRBV12-3/TRBV12-4
size: -
J: TRBJ2-7
CDR3: CASSSPGDPSYEQYF
DNA: TGTGCCAGCAGTTCCCCGGGAGACCCCTCCTACGAGCAGTACTTC

D: -
V: TRBV3-1
size: once
J: TRBJ1-2
CDR3: CASSQDVGGGFYGYTF
DNA: TGTGCCAGCAGCCAAGATGTGGGCGGGGGATTTTATGGCTACACCTTC

D: -
V: TRBV9
size: -
J: TRBJ1-1
CDR3: CASSVVANTEAFF
DNA: TGTGCCAGCAGCGTAGTAGCGAACACTGAAGCTTTCTTT

D: TRBD2
V: TRBV7-9
size: -
J: TRBJ2-1
CDR3: CASSARSLAGGGEQFF
DNA: TGTGCCAGCAGCGCTCGGTCACTAGCGGGAGGAGGCGAGCAGTTCTTC

D: TRBD2
V: TRBV20-1
size: -
J: TRBJ2-5
CDR3: CSARDPLAGESPKTQYF
DNA: TGCAGTGCTAGAGACCCACTAGCGGGAGAATCCCCGAAGACCCAGTACTTC

D: TRBD2
V: TRBV10-3
size: -
J: TRBJ2-2
CDR3: CAISRLAGGISTGELFF
DNA: TGTGCCATCAGCCGACTAGCGGGGGGGATTTCCACCGGGGAGCTGTTTTTT

D: TRBD2
V: TRBV20-1
size: -
J: TRBJ2-7
CDR3: CSAPRTSGRAKVEQYF
DNA: TGCAGTGCTCCCCGGACTAGCGGGAGGGCCAAAGTTGAGCAGTACTTC

D: TRBD1
V: TRBV7-2
size: -
J: TRBJ1-5
CDR3: CASSLVWAGGNQPQHF
DNA: TGTGCCAGCAGCTTAGTTTGGGCAGGGGGGAACCAGCCCCAGCATTTT

D: -
V: TRBV12-3/TRBV12-4
size: -
J: TRBJ2-3
CDR3: CASSFREGTDTQYF
DNA: TGTGCCAGCAGTTTCAGGGAAGGAACAGATACGCAGTATTTT

D: -
V: TRBV20-1
size: -
J: TRBJ1-2
CDR3: CSARAPVVGYTF
DNA: TGCAGTGCTAGAGCCCCAGTGGTGGGCTACACCTTC

D: TRBD1
V: TRBV4-3
size: -
J: TRBJ1-2
CDR3: CASSQDTGQGARGYTF
DNA: TGCGCCAGCAGCCAAGATACGGGACAGGGGGCCAGGGGCTACACCTTC

D: -
V: TRBV7-2
size: -
J: TRBJ2-5
CDR3: CASSPNGGETQYF
DNA: TGTGCCAGCAGCCCAAATGGGGGGGAGACCCAGTACTTC

D: -
V: TRBV11-2
size: -
J: TRBJ2-1
CDR3: CASSLGGLVLGNEQFF
DNA: TGTGCCAGCAGCTTAGGAGGGTTAGTGTTGGGCAATGAGCAGTTCTTC

D: TRBD1
V: TRBV5-6
size: -
J: TRBJ2-5
CDR3: CASSLAPTGEETQYF
DNA: TGTGCCAGCAGCTTGGCCCCGACAGGGGAAGAGACCCAGTACTTC

D: -
V: TRBV5-4
size: -
J: TRBJ1-1
CDR3: CASSLLGEAFF
DNA: TGTGCCAGCAGCTTGTTGGGTGAAGCTTTCTTT

D: -
V: TRBV20-1
size: -
J: TRBJ1-5
CDR3: CSGRGGAYSNQPQHF
DNA: TGCAGTGGGCGGGGAGGGGCTTATAGCAATCAGCCCCAGCATTTT

D: -
V: TRBV30
size: -
J: TRBJ2-1
CDR3: CAWSLNNPGLEQFF
DNA: TGTGCCTGGAGTCTAAACAACCCGGGGCTTGAGCAGTTCTTC

D: TRBD2
V: TRBV12-3/TRBV12-4
size: -
J: TRBJ2-5
CDR3: CASSPRTSGETQYF
DNA: TGTGCCAGCAGCCCCCGGACTAGCGGAGAGACCCAGTACTTC

D: -
V: TRBV6-5
size: -
J: TRBJ1-1
CDR3: CASRGALRGRIEAFF
DNA: TGTGCCAGTCGAGGGGCCCTCCGGGGGCGGATTGAAGCTTTCTTT

D: -
V: TRBV4-2
size: -
J: TRBJ1-1
CDR3: CASSQVGSVNTEAFF
DNA: TGTGCCAGCAGCCAAGTCGGGTCGGTGAACACTGAAGCTTTCTTT

D: TRBD1
V: TRBV29-1
size: -
J: TRBJ1-1
CDR3: CSVNQLPGQTMNTEAFF
DNA: TGCAGCGTCAACCAACTTCCGGGACAGACAATGAACACTGAAGCTTTCTTT

D: TRBD2
V: TRBV7-2
size: -
J: TRBJ2-5
CDR3: CASSSQRGKETQYF
DNA: TGTGCCAGCAGCAGCCAGCGGGGTAAAGAGACCCAGTACTTC

D: -
V: TRBV18
size: -
J: TRBJ1-2
CDR3: CASSGTIGVDYGYTF
DNA: TGTGCCAGCTCAGGGACCATAGGCGTGGACTATGGCTACACCTTC

D: TRBD2
V: TRBV18
size: once
J: TRBJ2-5
CDR3: CASSPIKTSGFQETQYF
DNA: TGTGCCAGCTCACCAATTAAGACTAGCGGGTTTCAAGAGACCCAGTACTTC

D: -
V: TRBV5-1
size: -
J: TRBJ1-1
CDR3: CASSSGRGVTEAFF
DNA: TGCGCCAGCAGCTCCGGGAGGGGGGTAACTGAAGCTTTCTTT

D: TRBD1
V: TRBV4-2
size: -
J: TRBJ1-6
CDR3: CASSHDRVDSPLHF
DNA: TGTGCCAGCAGCCATGACAGGGTGGATTCACCCCTCCACTTT

D: -
V: TRBV6-2/TRBV6-3
size: -
J: TRBJ2-5
CDR3: CASSPGTGETQYF
DNA: TGTGCCAGCAGTCCCGGGACCGGGGAGACCCAGTACTTC

D: -
V: TRBV7-8
size: once
J: TRBJ1-5
CDR3: CASSPGQNIQPQHF
DNA: TGTGCCAGCTCTCCTGGGCAGAATATTCAGCCCCAGCATTTT

D: -
V: TRBV29-1
size: -
J: TRBJ1-2
CDR3: CSVANYGYTF
DNA: TGCAGCGTGGCGAACTATGGCTACACCTTC

D: -
V: TRBV7-2
size: -
J: TRBJ2-7
CDR3: CASSFKSDSSYEQYF
DNA: TGTGCCAGCAGCTTTAAAAGTGACTCCTCCTACGAGCAGTACTTC

D: -
V: TRBV6-6
size: -
J: TRBJ2-7
CDR3: CASSYPGLPRYF
DNA: TGTGCCAGCAGTTACCCCGGACTCCCCCGGTACTTC